These 10 T cell receptor beta chains were all obtained from the same sample, sequenced in a study of TIL therapy for anti-PD-1-resistant metastatic lung cancer. This was the immunoSEQ v3 assay. Data came from immunoSEQ multiplex PCR; TCRdb stores just in-frame clones and leaves some out. Of tens of thousands of clones in the sample, 70% to 90% were seen once. Noted time point: pre-treatment sample, taken before nivolumab and TIL therapy. The sequences come from blood, collected at baseline. These receptors came from a person aged 30 to 80 with non-small cell lung cancer.

The V call is TRBV3-1 (or the pseudogene TRBV3-2), the J call TRBJ2-7, with D possibly being TRBD2 (6 bases). Germline loops: CDR1 LGHDT, CDR2 YNNKEL (reference sequence). The V end lost 1 base, the J end lost 0 bases, and 13 bases lay between the germline ends. The CDR3 extends over 16 amino acids. CDR3 sequence: CASSQAPGVGSYEQYF. CDR3 sequence (DNA): TGTGCCAGCAGCCAAGCCCCGGGGGTAGGCTCCTACGAGCAGTACTTC.

This chain uses TRBV7-7 with TRBJ1-6; the D gene is possibly TRBD1 (6 bases). Per germline, CDR1 SSHAT and CDR2 FNYEAQ (reference sequence). V was cut by 1 base and J by 10 bases, with 14 bases left in between. The CDR3 contains 15 residues. The CDR3 DNA reads TGTGCCAGCAGCTTAGTGGGCAGGGGCGGATCACCCCTCCACTTT. Amino acids: CASSLVGRGGSPLHF.

The V and J genes are TRBV2 and TRBJ2-7, with TRBD1 as a possible D gene (6 bases). The V gene's germline CDR1 is SNHLY and CDR2 FYNNEI. The CDR3 has 12 amino acids. Trimming took off 6 bases at V and 6 bases at J, with 12 bases between the two ends. As DNA, the CDR3 is TGTGCCAGCAGGGGACAAAATCTCGAGCAGTACTTC. Protein: CASRGQNLEQYF.

This chain uses TRBV7-2 with TRBJ1-5; the D gene is possibly TRBD1 (5 bases). The CDR3 is 13 amino acids. The germline V gene encodes CDR1 SGHTA and CDR2 FQGNSA. The germline V and J ends were trimmed by 5 bases and 7 bases, with 12 bases remaining between them. CDR3 amino acids: CASSPQGRQPQHF. For the CDR3, the DNA is TGTGCCAGCAGCCCCCAGGGACGGCAGCCCCAGCATTTT. Based on the CDR3 plus reference TRBV7-2 and TRBJ1-5, the full variable domain is GAGVSQSPSNKVTEKGKDVELRCDPISGHTALYWYRQSLGQGLEFLIYFQGNSAPDKSGLPSDRFSAERTGGSVSTLTIQRTQQEDSAVYLCASSPQGRQPQHFGDGTRLSIL.

The J gene is TRBJ2-5, the V gene TRBV19; the D gene is possibly TRBD1 (5 bases). The end of the DNA is better explained by TRBJ2-7, so the J call may be wrong. CDR1 is LNHDA and CDR2 is SQIVND in the germline V gene (reference sequence). CDR3 length: 14 amino acids. CDR3 in DNA: TGTGCCAGTAGTCCAGGGTCCGCACCCTACGAGCAGTACTTC. Translated: CASSPGSAPYEQYF.

V is TRBV7-3 and J is TRBJ2-1; D might be TRBD1 (6 bases). The CDR3 is made up of 13 amino acids. Germline V gene data show CDR1 as SGHTA and CDR2 as FQGTGA. The V and J ends lost 5 bases and 10 bases respectively, with 15 bases between them. DNA for the CDR3: TGTGCCAGCAGCCCCGACAGGTCCGGGGAGCAGTTCTTC. Protein: CASSPDRSGEQFF. Complete variable domain (other parts from reference TRBV7-3 and TRBJ2-1): GAGVSQTPSNKVTEKGKYVELRCDPISGHTALYWYRQSLGQGPEFLIYFQGTGAADDSGLPNDRFFAVRPEGSVSTLKIQRTERGDSAVYLCASSPDRSGEQFFGPGTRLTVL.

This clone was counted a few times. V gene TRBV2 combines with J gene TRBJ1-5; weak D call: TRBD1 (5 bases). Germline assignment: CDR1 SNHLY and CDR2 FYNNEI. V gave up 6 bases and J gave up 6 bases, with 9 bases separating them. This CDR3 comprises 12 residues. As DNA, the CDR3 is TGTGCCAGCAGCCAGGGTGGTCAGCCCCAGCATTTT. It codes for CASSQGGQPQHF.

The chain combines TRBV5-1 with TRBJ2-5, with TRBD2 identical over 11 bases. CDR3 length equals 17 residues. Losses at the gene ends were 0 bases for V and 2 bases for J; bases not matched to a gene: 6. Germline assignment: CDR1 SGHRS and CDR2 YFSETQ. Here the CDR3 reads CASSLAGVAGGQETQYF. The CDR3 DNA sequence: TGCGCCAGCAGCTTGGCCGGGGTAGCGGGAGGGCAAGAGACCCAGTACTTC.

The chain couples TRBV6-2 or TRBV6-3 to TRBJ2-7; D might be TRBD1 (6 bases). The length of the CDR3 is 12 residues. Germline CDR1 is MNHEY and CDR2 is SVGEGT. V lost 5 bases, J lost 2 bases, and 7 bases lay in between. The CDR3 sequence: CASSTGTYEQYF. CDR3 sequence (DNA): TGTGCCAGCAGTACAGGGACCTACGAGCAGTACTTC.

The CDR3 spells CATSDPGLAGDNEQFF. Written as DNA, the CDR3 is TGTGCCACCAGTGATCCGGGACTAGCGGGAGACAATGAGCAGTTCTTC. This chain links TRBV24-1 with TRBJ2-1; TRBD2 agrees at 14 bases. V dropped 3 bases and J dropped 5; count of bases not matched to a gene: 2. This CDR3 comprises 16 residues. Germline V gene lookup returns CDR1 KGHDR and CDR2 SFDVKD.